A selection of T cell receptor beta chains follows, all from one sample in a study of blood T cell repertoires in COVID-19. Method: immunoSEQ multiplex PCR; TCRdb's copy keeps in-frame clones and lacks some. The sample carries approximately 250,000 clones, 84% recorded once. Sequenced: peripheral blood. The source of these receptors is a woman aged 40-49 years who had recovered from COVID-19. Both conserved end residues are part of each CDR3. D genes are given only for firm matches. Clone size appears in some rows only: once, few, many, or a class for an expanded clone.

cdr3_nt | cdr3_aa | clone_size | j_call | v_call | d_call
TGCGCCAGCAGGGCCCAGCCGACACCGAACACCGGGGAGCTGTTTTTT | CASRAQPTPNTGELFF | - | TRBJ2-2 | TRBV5-1 | -
TGTGCCAGCTCAGAGGGGGCAGAGAACACTGAAGCTTTCTTT | CASSEGAENTEAFF | - | TRBJ1-1 | TRBV18 | TRBD1
TGTGCCAGCAGCTTGGCCGGTGGGCACGTCCGCGAGCAGTACTTC | CASSLAGGHVREQYF | - | TRBJ2-7 | TRBV5-4 | -
TGTGCCAGCAGCACGGGACAGCAAAGTAAGAACACTGAAGCTTTCTTT | CASSTGQQSKNTEAFF | - | TRBJ1-1 | TRBV9 | TRBD1
TGTGCCACCAGCAGATCGGACAGGAACACTGAAGCTTTCTTT | CATSRSDRNTEAFF | - | TRBJ1-1 | TRBV15 | -
TGTGCCAGCAGCTCTTCAGGGAATCGGGTCGAAAAACTGTTTTTT | CASSSSGNRVEKLFF | - | TRBJ1-4 | TRBV7-2 | -
TGTGCCAGCAGTTCGATGGAGCGCACTGAAGCTTTCTTT | CASSSMERTEAFF | - | TRBJ1-1 | TRBV7-2 | -
TGTGCCAGCAGCTTAATAGCGGGGGGAGGCGTCAATGAGCAGTTCTTC | CASSLIAGGGVNEQFF | - | TRBJ2-1 | TRBV7-9 | TRBD2
TGTGCCACCAGCAGAGATCGTACAGTGGGCTACACCTTC | CATSRDRTVGYTF | - | TRBJ1-2 | TRBV15 | -
TGTGCCAGCAGCTTGTCAGGGGCCATGTCACCCCTCCACTTT | CASSLSGAMSPLHF | - | TRBJ1-6 | TRBV5-4 | -
TGTGCCACCGTCAGGGAAACCGGGACAGGGATCGGAGGCTACACCTTC | CATVRETGTGIGGYTF | - | TRBJ1-2 | TRBV10-3 | TRBD1
TGTGCCAGCAGCTTGGGGTCAGGGGGCGATCAGCCCCAGCATTTT | CASSLGSGGDQPQHF | - | TRBJ1-5 | TRBV5-5 | TRBD1
TGTGCCAGCACTAACAGGGATCAAGAGACCCAGTACTTC | CASTNRDQETQYF | - | TRBJ2-5 | TRBV6-5 | -
TGTGCCAGCAGCTTAAGGACGGGGATCAATCAGCCCCAGCATTTT | CASSLRTGINQPQHF | - | TRBJ1-5 | TRBV7-2 | -
TGTGCCAGCAGCTTAGCGGCCCCAAGCGGGGGCCTAGCCTACGAGCAGTACTTC | CASSLAAPSGGLAYEQYF | - | TRBJ2-7 | TRBV7-6 | TRBD2
TGTGCCAGCTCACCAGAGTCACAGGGGAGTCGGTCTGGGCAGTTCTTC | CASSPESQGSRSGQFF | - | TRBJ2-1 | TRBV18 | TRBD1
TGCGCCAGCAGCTTGGTCTCCTCAGGTGATCCGAATACGCAGTATTTT | CASSLVSSGDPNTQYF | - | TRBJ2-3 | TRBV5-1 | -
TGTGCCAGCAGCTTACGGACAGGGGCTAATTCACCCCTCCACTTT | CASSLRTGANSPLHF | - | TRBJ1-6 | TRBV11-3 | TRBD1
TGTGCCAGCAGTTTTGGGACAGGGGTTCTCTTATATTACTTC | CASSFGTGVLLYYF | - | TRBJ2-7 | TRBV28 | TRBD1
TGTGCCAGCAGCGGACTAGTCGGAATCTACGAGCAGTACTTC | CASSGLVGIYEQYF | - | TRBJ2-7 | TRBV2 | TRBD2
TGTGCCAGTCGGGCGGGGGGCACTGAAGCTTTCTTT | CASRAGGTEAFF | - | TRBJ1-1 | TRBV6-5 | -
TGTGCCAGCAGCAGGACAGGGGACACTGAAGCTTTCTTT | CASSRTGDTEAFF | once | TRBJ1-1 | TRBV7-2 | TRBD1
TGTGCCAGCAGTCGGGACACCGGTTACTACGAGCAGTACTTC | CASSRDTGYYEQYF | - | TRBJ2-7 | TRBV6-6 | -
TGCGCCAGCAGCCAAGAGTCGTCTAGCGGGGGGTTCCCCAATGAGCAGTTCTTC | CASSQESSSGGFPNEQFF | - | TRBJ2-1 | TRBV4-3 | TRBD2
TGTGCCAGCAGTCAGGACAGTCCCCGGCGAGGCTACACCTTC | CASSQDSPRRGYTF | - | TRBJ1-2 | TRBV6-2/TRBV6-3 | -